This T cell receptor beta chain derives from a study of PD-1 blockade in classical Hodgkin lymphoma. Study context: Patients were dosed intravenously with nivolumab at 3 mg/kg every 2 weeks. Findings and limits, study-wide: With CD4+ cells, TCR diversity rose significantly by C4D1, but not with CD8+ cells. Healthy donors were reported to have higher baseline TCR diversity than newly diagnosed patients. The drivers behind the repertoire differences, possibly disease activity or prior therapy, remain undefined.

Notes on this clone: The antigen remains unidentified.

Trimming stripped 0 bases from V and 6 bases from J, with 13 bases between. Germline lookup yields CDR1 SGHRS and CDR2 YFSETQ. This CDR3 is 15 amino acids long. The data were produced by immunoSEQ multiplex PCR, yet TCRdb's version contains in-frame clones alone and is incomplete. Among 25,000 to 35,000 clones, around 85% were seen once, and the ten largest hold around 2.4%. As for time point: cycle 4 day 1 (C4D1), after more than 5 weeks of nivolumab. Each and every patient relapsed after autologous stem cell transplantation, and patients got differing brentuximab vedotin exposure. Thawed PBMCs yielded CD4+ T cells through magnetic negative selection.

The rearrangement uses TRBV5-1 and TRBJ2-1; perhaps TRBD1 as D (5 bases). This sequence was found in a human donor with classical Hodgkin lymphoma. The sequenced sample was CD4+ T cells from blood, obtained before the fourth cycle of nivolumab. CDR3 protein: CASSLAYQGSNEQFF. CDR3 nucleotide sequence: TGCGCCAGCAGCTTGGCCTACCAGGGTTCCAATGAGCAGTTCTTC.